This T cell receptor (beta chain) was identified in a study of PD-1 blockade in classical Hodgkin lymphoma. This CDR3 contains 13 residues. TCRdb's table, derived via immunoSEQ multiplex PCR, lists solely in-frame clones and lacks some. The table shows more than 25,000 clones, with 80% to 90% occurring only once. After autologous stem cell transplantation all patients relapsed, and prior brentuximab vedotin exposure differed between cohorts. Study-level points and caveats: Complete responders matched newly diagnosed patients in baseline diversity. Undefined causes, possibly disease activity or prior therapy, underlie the repertoire differences.

Of note for this clone: Its target is unknown.

J is TRBJ1-2 and V is TRBV21-1; the DNA was not used to check the table's D call, TRBD1. TRBV21-1 is a pseudogene locus. The input for sequencing was peripheral blood mononuclear cells (PBMCs), taken at baseline. This receptor was obtained from a human donor with classical Hodgkin lymphoma. CDR3 protein: CASSKKGPNGYTF. As DNA, the CDR3 is TGTGCCAGCAGCAAAAAGGGGCCAAATGGCTACACCTTC.